The 4 T cell receptor beta chains listed next were all sequenced from one sample in a study of tumor and adjacent non-tumor tissue in lung cancer. This sample's RNA came from whole unsorted tissue. More than 3 cm separated this lung sample from the edge of the tumor. Three rounds of nested PCR, following a modified ARM-PCR protocol, produced the TCRbeta library. TCRdb re-called the multiplex PCR reads with MiXCR, one entry per CDR3 protein. The top ten hold less than 55% of the sample, which has 35,000 to 50,000 distinct CDR3 sequences, over 55% seen once. Material for sequencing was distant non-tumor lung tissue. The receptors originated from a middle-aged man with non-small cell lung cancer.

This chain uses TRBV5-1 with TRBJ2-1; unclear D gene. Germline V gene sequence: CDR1 SGHRS, CDR2 YFSETQ. The CDR3 is 16 amino acids. The V gene lost 0 bases and the J gene lost 0 bases, with 10 bases spanning the gap. CDR3 residues: CASSLVTLSSYNEQFF. CDR3 nucleotide sequence: TGCGCCAGCAGCTTGGTCACTTTGAGCTCCTACAATGAGCAGTTCTTC.

As for this clonotype: Germline is not matched at one junction end, which may reflect a read error. The chain is built from TRBV20-1 and TRBJ2-4; 9 nucleotides agree with TRBD1. Germline CDR1 reads DFQATT; CDR2 reads SNEGSKA (reference sequence). The CDR3 consists of 12 residues. The CDR3 DNA sequence: TGCACTGCTAGCCCCCGACAGGGGGACGAGTACTTC. This sequence encodes CTASPRQGDEYF.

The V and J genes are TRBV6-1 and TRBJ2-3; D may be TRBD1 (6 bases). This CDR3 is built from 17 residues. V was trimmed by 2 bases and J by 6 bases, leaving 21 bases between them. From germline, CDR1 is MNHNS and CDR2 SASEGT. In DNA, the CDR3 is TGTGCCAGCAGTGAATCGCCCGGACAGCCCAGGGGTGATACGCAGTATTTT. Residues: CASSESPGQPRGDTQYF.

On this clonotype: An end of the junction differs from the germline gene, which may be a read error. The chain has TRBV12-3 or TRBV12-4 and TRBJ2-2; TRBD1 matches at 7 bases. The CDR3 has 15 residues. CDR3 coding DNA: TGTACCAGCAGTTTGTGGGACAGTGAAACCGGGGAGCTGTTTTTT. Residues: CTSSLWDSETGELFF.